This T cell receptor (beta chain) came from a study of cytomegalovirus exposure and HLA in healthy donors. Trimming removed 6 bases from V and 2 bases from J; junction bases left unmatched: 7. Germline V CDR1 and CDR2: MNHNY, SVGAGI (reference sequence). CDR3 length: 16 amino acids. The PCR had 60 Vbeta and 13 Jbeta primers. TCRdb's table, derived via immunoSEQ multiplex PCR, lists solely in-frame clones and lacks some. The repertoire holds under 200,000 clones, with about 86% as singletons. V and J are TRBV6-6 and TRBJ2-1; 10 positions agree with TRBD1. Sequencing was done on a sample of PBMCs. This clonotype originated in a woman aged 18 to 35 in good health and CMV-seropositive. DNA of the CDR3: TGTGCCAGCAGGGGGGAAGGGACAGGGGCCTACAATGAGCAGTTCTTC. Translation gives CASRGEGTGAYNEQFF.